This is a list of T cell receptor beta chains from one sample in a study of identical twins. Via MiXCR, TCRdb re-called the 5' RACE reads, giving one row per CDR3 protein. Of 210,000 or so distinct CDR3 sequences in the sample, more than 15% are singletons; the top ten hold less than 45%. The sample also formed part of further work on T cells expressing NK-cell markers.

The sequencing sample was made of CD8+ T cells sorted from blood. These receptors came from a woman aged 18-35 years in good health. Both conserved end residues are part of each CDR3.

TRBJ2-3 TRBV20-1 CSVETGEYTSTDTQYF
TRBJ2-5 TRBV7-9 CASSFGTRQETQYF
TRBJ1-5 TRBV7-9 CASSLGTGSDQPQHF
TRBJ2-1 TRBV11-2 CASSLGGVGVNEQFF
TRBJ2-7 TRBV14 CASSPFRTYEQYF
TRBJ1-4 TRBV4-3 CASSPGQGPLGKLFF
TRBJ2-5 TRBV7-8 CASSPGLAGVGETQYF
TRBJ2-7 TRBV4-3 CASSQVQGALGFSEQYF
TRBJ2-5 TRBV12-5 CASGLRGGGTQETQYF
TRBJ2-7 TRBV4-1 CASSQGQAKSYEQYF
TRBJ2-7 TRBV12-3/TRBV12-4 CASSSNNEQYF
TRBJ1-1 TRBV4-3 CASSQDLGNSVNTEAFF
TRBJ2-5 TRBV10-2 CASSRLAPVWEETQYF
TRBJ2-7 TRBV11-2 CASSLQGLYEQYF
TRBJ2-7 TRBV9 CASSPPDRARAGEQYF
TRBJ2-7 TRBV27 CASSELRRVGAEQYF
TRBJ1-2 TRBV6-6 CASRDSYGYTF
TRBJ2-4 TRBV20-1 CSAGPRTTKNIQYF
TRBJ1-1 TRBV29-1 CSVGVLEAFF
TRBJ2-5 TRBV12-3/TRBV12-4 CASSLSREGTPIETQYF
TRBJ1-6 TRBV27 CASSTGTYNSPLHF
TRBJ1-4 TRBV7-6 CASGGAQENEKLFF
TRBJ2-7 TRBV2 CASSPIGTAAYEQYF
TRBJ2-7 TRBV13 CASSLGLSLGEQYF
TRBJ2-3 TRBV30 CAWSGGDTQYF
TRBJ2-7 TRBV21-1 CASSKVFIGPGGFYEQYF
TRBJ1-1 TRBV29-1 CSVGPDSLNTEAFF
TRBJ1-1 TRBV6-5 CASSYGTGDYTEAFF
TRBJ2-3 TRBV29-1 CSVGWTPLNTQYF
TRBJ2-3 TRBV7-9 CASSPLAGGLDTQYF
TRBJ2-1 TRBV2 CASKKAPFNEQFF
TRBJ2-2 TRBV4-1 CASSQAFSGRGNTGELFF
TRBJ1-2 TRBV11-2 CASSQRANSNYGYTF
TRBJ2-1 TRBV7-9 CASSPDLNNEQFF
TRBJ2-5 TRBV9 CASSVAPIEQGGETQYF
TRBJ1-3 TRBV12-3/TRBV12-4 CASSRRGLANSGNTIYF
TRBJ2-7 TRBV11-3 CASSLDFSYEQYF
TRBJ1-1 TRBV30 CAWSVLQNTEAFF
TRBJ2-1 TRBV30 CAWTLLAGAREQFF
TRBJ2-7 TRBV9 CASSVDLAGGPEHEQYF
TRBJ2-1 TRBV4-1 CASSQGSPGTSYHEQFF
TRBJ1-1 TRBV14 CASSRDPDPTFNTEAFF
TRBJ1-4 TRBV20-1 CSATGATNEKLFF
TRBJ1-1 TRBV27 CASSLSGSNTEAFF
TRBJ1-1 TRBV4-1 CASSQDARLSAEAFF
TRBJ2-5 TRBV6-2/TRBV6-3 CASTPGRQSQETQYF
TRBJ2-1 TRBV5-1 CASSRWWGVTYNEQFF
TRBJ2-1 TRBV11-2 CASSLASSGRAFYNEQFF
TRBJ2-7 TRBV29-1 CSVEDRHTEQYF
TRBJ2-2 TRBV7-9 CASSSGGQDTGELFF
TRBJ2-1 TRBV6-6 CASFRGNEQFF